The TCR beta chain under discussion was sequenced for a study of shared clonotypes between healthy human individuals. About the study: CD4 naive cells filled three plates per donor, CD4 memory three, CD8 naive two and CD8 memory one.

Details on this clone: The antigen remains unidentified.

The naive CD8 fraction comprised CD45RO-negative cells positively selected for CCR7 and excluded terminally differentiated effector memory CD45RA+ cells. Everyone who donated was a Caucasian adult who lived in Nashville, Tennessee. The CDR3 extends over 15 amino acids. Germline V lookup: CDR1 SEHNR, CDR2 FQNEAQ (reference sequence). Trimming removed 5 bases from V and 5 bases from J; junction bases left unmatched: 4. The repertoire was sequenced with immunoSEQ multiplex PCR; TCRdb's copy has only in-frame clones and lacks some. The table has more than 2 million clones, around 96% seen once. Study-wide findings and caveats: Large depth notwithstanding, sorted-subset sequencing proved incomplete by rarefaction.

The sequenced sample was naive CD8+ T cells sorted from blood. The chain carries TRBV7-9 and TRBJ2-3; 13 bases match TRBD2. This receptor was identified in a man between 18 and 35 years old in good health. The CDR3 DNA reads as TGTGCCAGCAGCCTGACTAGCGGGGGGTTAGATACGCAGTATTTT. Its protein product is CASSLTSGGLDTQYF.